This TCR beta chain came from a study of STAT5B mutations in CD4+ large granular lymphocyte leukemia. Study findings and constraints: Main leukemic clonotypes were patient-specific, but 20% to 25% appeared at low frequency elsewhere.

As to this clone: What it recognizes is unknown.

Assay: immunoSEQ multiplex PCR; the TCRdb copy retains only in-frame clones and omits some. This sample has around 21,000 clones, with around 79% found just once. This CDR3 is 13 amino acids long. The V gene's germline CDR1 is SGHTA and CDR2 FQGNSA. Trimming pared 3 bases from V and 9 bases from J, leaving 14 bases between. The clonotype comes from a human donor in good health. Sequenced: CD4+ T cells from blood buffy coats. V and J are TRBV7-2 and TRBJ1-2, with unresolved D. The CDR3 DNA reads TGTGCCAGCAGCTTCCGTCAAGGATATAGCTACACCTTC. It translates to CASSFRQGYSYTF.